The clone carrying this T cell receptor (beta chain) was observed a handful of times. The CDR3 length is 17 residues. Relapse was seen in all patients after autologous stem cell transplantation, and brentuximab vedotin exposure was variable. Assay used: immunoSEQ multiplex PCR; TCRdb lists only in-frame clones, some missing. The data hold about 20,000 clones, with around 69% observed a single time. This sample stems from a study of PD-1 blockade in classical Hodgkin lymphoma. V gene TRBV21-1 combines with J gene TRBJ1-5; the table's D call TRBD1 went unverified against the DNA. TRBV21-1 has pseudogene status. The source was peripheral blood mononuclear cells (PBMCs), collected before the second cycle of nivolumab. The receptor was isolated from a human donor with classical Hodgkin lymphoma. CDR3 in DNA: TGTGCCAGCAACGGGACAGGGGCATTTTATAGCAATCAGCCCCAGCATTTT. As protein: CASNGTGAFYSNQPQHF.